These T cell receptor beta chains were read from a single sample in a study of shared clonotypes between healthy human individuals. The data were produced by immunoSEQ multiplex PCR, yet TCRdb's version contains in-frame clones alone and is incomplete. The top ten clones hold about 1.1% of a sample with 2 million to 2.5 million clones, over 85% of them seen once. Specimen: naive CD8+ T cells sorted from blood. The receptors stem from a young man in good health. The CDR3 runs from the conserved cysteine through the conserved F or W. Each record gives: clone size, D gene, J gene, V gene, CDR3 protein, CDR3 DNA. A D gene is named only where the DNA matches it firmly. The size of a clone is reported for some rows only, either as once, few or many, or as a class for expanded clones.

clone size: -
D gene: TRBD2
J gene: TRBJ2-7
V gene: TRBV4-3
CDR3 protein: CASSYGLAGAYEQYF
CDR3 DNA: TGCGCCAGCAGCTATGGACTAGCGGGAGCCTACGAGCAGTACTTC

clone size: -
D gene: -
J gene: TRBJ2-4
V gene: TRBV5-4
CDR3 protein: CASSLVEAGTKNIQYF
CDR3 DNA: TGTGCCAGCAGCTTGGTCGAAGCAGGGACCAAAAACATTCAGTACTTC

clone size: -
D gene: -
J gene: TRBJ2-7
V gene: TRBV5-6
CDR3 protein: CASSATDYEQYF
CDR3 DNA: TGTGCCAGCAGCGCGACAGACTACGAGCAGTACTTC

clone size: -
D gene: -
J gene: TRBJ2-7
V gene: TRBV21-1
CDR3 protein: CASSKEEACPLADRSYEQYF
CDR3 DNA: TGTGCCAGCAGCAAAGAGGAGGCGTGCCCCCTAGCGGACAGAAGCTACGAGCAGTACTTC

clone size: -
D gene: TRBD1
J gene: TRBJ1-4
V gene: TRBV4-1
CDR3 protein: CASSQAWGQGNEKLFF
CDR3 DNA: TGCGCCAGCAGCCAAGCTTGGGGACAGGGAAATGAAAAACTGTTTTTT

clone size: -
D gene: -
J gene: TRBJ1-2
V gene: TRBV28
CDR3 protein: CASSLLRISGGYTF
CDR3 DNA: TGTGCCAGCAGTTTATTGAGGATAAGTGGGGGCTACACCTTC

clone size: -
D gene: -
J gene: TRBJ2-2
V gene: TRBV30
CDR3 protein: CAATGPGGGELFF
CDR3 DNA: TGTGCCGCCACGGGGCCCGGTGGCGGGGAGCTGTTTTTT

clone size: -
D gene: -
J gene: TRBJ1-2
V gene: TRBV5-4
CDR3 protein: CASSSGDLYGYTF
CDR3 DNA: TGTGCCAGCAGCTCAGGGGATCTCTATGGCTACACCTTC

clone size: once
D gene: -
J gene: TRBJ1-6
V gene: TRBV2
CDR3 protein: CASILGSSYNSPLHF
CDR3 DNA: TGTGCCAGCATATTGGGCAGCTCCTATAATTCACCCCTCCACTTT

clone size: -
D gene: -
J gene: TRBJ1-1
V gene: TRBV6-6
CDR3 protein: CASSSGRGTSRLEAFF
CDR3 DNA: TGTGCCAGCAGTTCCGGACGGGGGACAAGCCGCCTTGAAGCTTTCTTT

clone size: few
D gene: -
J gene: TRBJ2-7
V gene: TRBV5-6
CDR3 protein: CASSLDRDSYEQYF
CDR3 DNA: TGTGCCAGCAGCTTGGACAGGGACTCCTACGAGCAGTACTTC

clone size: -
D gene: -
J gene: TRBJ2-7
V gene: TRBV13
CDR3 protein: CASSLAAGLPSYEQYF
CDR3 DNA: TGTGCCAGCAGCTTAGCGGCAGGGTTGCCTTCCTACGAGCAGTACTTC

clone size: -
D gene: -
J gene: TRBJ2-5
V gene: TRBV7-8
CDR3 protein: CASSLQDGRRETQYF
CDR3 DNA: TGTGCCAGCAGCTTACAGGACGGAAGACGGGAGACCCAGTACTTC

clone size: -
D gene: -
J gene: TRBJ2-5
V gene: TRBV30
CDR3 protein: CAWSVLGADQETQYF
CDR3 DNA: TGTGCCTGGAGTGTCCTGGGGGCAGATCAAGAGACCCAGTACTTC

clone size: -
D gene: -
J gene: TRBJ1-2
V gene: TRBV5-6
CDR3 protein: CASSPEKGLGANYGYTF
CDR3 DNA: TGTGCCAGCAGCCCGGAGAAGGGGTTAGGGGCTAACTATGGCTACACCTTC

clone size: -
D gene: TRBD1
J gene: TRBJ1-5
V gene: TRBV30
CDR3 protein: CAWSVGTGDQPQHF
CDR3 DNA: TGTGCCTGGAGTGTAGGGACAGGGGATCAGCCCCAGCATTTT

clone size: -
D gene: -
J gene: TRBJ1-1
V gene: TRBV18
CDR3 protein: CASSLYEEGHTEAFF
CDR3 DNA: TGTGCCAGCTCACTTTACGAGGAGGGGCACACTGAAGCTTTCTTT

clone size: once
D gene: -
J gene: TRBJ2-1
V gene: TRBV10-2
CDR3 protein: CASSEGETSFYNEQFF
CDR3 DNA: TGCGCCAGCAGCGAGGGGGAAACTAGTTTTTACAATGAGCAGTTCTTC

clone size: -
D gene: -
J gene: TRBJ1-3
V gene: TRBV7-9
CDR3 protein: CASSSSNRAGNTIYF
CDR3 DNA: TGTGCCAGCAGCTCCTCAAACAGGGCTGGAAACACCATATATTTT

clone size: -
D gene: -
J gene: TRBJ1-1
V gene: TRBV18
CDR3 protein: CASSPMDLGAEAFF
CDR3 DNA: TGTGCCAGCTCACCAATGGACTTGGGGGCTGAAGCTTTCTTT

clone size: -
D gene: TRBD2
J gene: TRBJ2-3
V gene: TRBV10-3
CDR3 protein: CAIREGRVAGVATDTQYF
CDR3 DNA: TGTGCCATCAGGGAAGGGAGAGTAGCGGGAGTGGCCACAGATACGCAGTATTTT

clone size: -
D gene: -
J gene: TRBJ1-2
V gene: TRBV6-6
CDR3 protein: CASNTGEGPGDGYTF
CDR3 DNA: TGTGCCAGCAATACTGGAGAGGGCCCAGGCGATGGCTACACCTTC

clone size: -
D gene: TRBD1
J gene: TRBJ1-1
V gene: TRBV5-1
CDR3 protein: CASSLGQGIVEAFF
CDR3 DNA: TGCGCCAGCAGCTTGGGACAGGGTATTGTGGAAGCTTTCTTT

clone size: -
D gene: -
J gene: TRBJ2-2
V gene: TRBV4-3
CDR3 protein: CASSQDSGYPGELFF
CDR3 DNA: TGCGCCAGCAGCCAAGATAGCGGTTATCCCGGGGAGCTGTTTTTT

clone size: -
D gene: -
J gene: TRBJ2-7
V gene: TRBV9
CDR3 protein: CASSVVAGVSEQYF
CDR3 DNA: TGTGCCAGCAGCGTAGTAGCAGGGGTGAGCGAGCAGTACTTC

clone size: -
D gene: -
J gene: TRBJ2-1
V gene: TRBV9
CDR3 protein: CASSVGQEQFF
CDR3 DNA: TGTGCCAGCAGCGTAGGCCAGGAGCAGTTCTTC

clone size: -
D gene: -
J gene: TRBJ2-6
V gene: TRBV7-9
CDR3 protein: CASSSWTASGANVLTF
CDR3 DNA: TGTGCCAGCAGCTCCTGGACTGCCTCTGGGGCCAACGTCCTGACTTTC

clone size: -
D gene: -
J gene: TRBJ1-6
V gene: TRBV7-3
CDR3 protein: CASSLSLGNSPLHF
CDR3 DNA: TGTGCCAGCAGCTTAAGTCTGGGGAATTCACCCCTCCACTTT

clone size: -
D gene: -
J gene: TRBJ1-3
V gene: TRBV6-5
CDR3 protein: CASSYLGTGNTIYF
CDR3 DNA: TGTGCCAGCAGTTACCTGGGGACTGGAAACACCATATATTTT

clone size: -
D gene: -
J gene: TRBJ2-7
V gene: TRBV12-5
CDR3 protein: CASGFGLHYEQYF
CDR3 DNA: TGTGCTAGTGGTTTCGGGCTTCACTACGAGCAGTACTTC

clone size: -
D gene: -
J gene: TRBJ1-1
V gene: TRBV20-1
CDR3 protein: CSVRGGTEAFF
CDR3 DNA: TGCAGTGTCAGGGGAGGGACTGAAGCTTTCTTT

clone size: -
D gene: TRBD1
J gene: TRBJ1-2
V gene: TRBV6-1
CDR3 protein: CASSDAGTGGAPYGYTF
CDR3 DNA: TGTGCCAGCAGTGACGCTGGGACAGGGGGCGCGCCCTATGGCTACACCTTC

clone size: -
D gene: -
J gene: TRBJ2-7
V gene: TRBV11-2
CDR3 protein: CASSLGAGTYEQYF
CDR3 DNA: TGTGCCAGCAGCTTAGGGGCAGGCACCTACGAGCAGTACTTC

clone size: -
D gene: -
J gene: TRBJ2-1
V gene: TRBV6-4
CDR3 protein: CASSDSPSHEQFF
CDR3 DNA: TGTGCCAGCAGTGACTCGCCCTCCCATGAGCAGTTCTTC

clone size: -
D gene: -
J gene: TRBJ1-2
V gene: TRBV4-1
CDR3 protein: CASSQILGAVYGYTF
CDR3 DNA: TGCGCCAGCAGCCAAATCCTGGGGGCTGTCTATGGCTACACCTTC

clone size: -
D gene: -
J gene: TRBJ1-5
V gene: TRBV27
CDR3 protein: CASSPGQHQPQHF
CDR3 DNA: TGTGCCAGCAGTCCCGGACAGCATCAGCCCCAGCATTTT

clone size: -
D gene: TRBD1
J gene: TRBJ2-2
V gene: TRBV4-1
CDR3 protein: CASSQDEGATGELFF
CDR3 DNA: TGCGCCAGCAGCCAGGATGAGGGGGCCACCGGGGAGCTGTTTTTT

clone size: -
D gene: TRBD1
J gene: TRBJ2-1
V gene: TRBV6-5
CDR3 protein: CASSYSQGETYNEQFF
CDR3 DNA: TGTGCCAGCAGTTACTCGCAGGGGGAGACCTACAATGAGCAGTTCTTC

clone size: -
D gene: TRBD1
J gene: TRBJ1-1
V gene: TRBV28
CDR3 protein: CASSPTGINTEAFF
CDR3 DNA: TGTGCCAGCAGTCCGACAGGGATCAACACTGAAGCTTTCTTT

clone size: -
D gene: -
J gene: TRBJ1-2
V gene: TRBV4-3
CDR3 protein: CASSPGVGYYGYTF
CDR3 DNA: TGCGCCAGCAGCCCAGGGGTTGGGTACTATGGCTACACCTTC

clone size: -
D gene: -
J gene: TRBJ2-2
V gene: TRBV30
CDR3 protein: CACEGPNTGELFF
CDR3 DNA: TGTGCCTGCGAGGGACCGAACACCGGGGAGCTGTTTTTT

clone size: -
D gene: TRBD2
J gene: TRBJ2-7
V gene: TRBV29-1
CDR3 protein: CSVNSGGAYEQYF
CDR3 DNA: TGCAGCGTAAATAGCGGGGGGGCCTACGAGCAGTACTTC

clone size: -
D gene: -
J gene: TRBJ2-1
V gene: TRBV2
CDR3 protein: CASSQWGDSSYNEQFF
CDR3 DNA: TGTGCCAGCAGCCAATGGGGGGACAGCTCCTACAATGAGCAGTTCTTC

clone size: -
D gene: -
J gene: TRBJ2-5
V gene: TRBV27
CDR3 protein: CASSFNGEWGETQYF
CDR3 DNA: TGTGCCAGCAGTTTTAATGGGGAGTGGGGAGAGACCCAGTACTTC

clone size: -
D gene: TRBD1
J gene: TRBJ2-7
V gene: TRBV7-9
CDR3 protein: CASSPRDRGYEQYF
CDR3 DNA: TGTGCCAGCAGCCCCCGGGACAGGGGTTACGAGCAGTACTTC

clone size: -
D gene: -
J gene: TRBJ1-2
V gene: TRBV15
CDR3 protein: CATSRPTSETYGYTF
CDR3 DNA: TGTGCCACCAGCAGACCGACGAGTGAGACCTATGGCTACACCTTC

clone size: -
D gene: TRBD2
J gene: TRBJ2-7
V gene: TRBV9
CDR3 protein: CASSAGLAIHEQYF
CDR3 DNA: TGTGCCAGCAGCGCGGGACTAGCGATCCACGAGCAGTACTTC

clone size: -
D gene: -
J gene: TRBJ2-3
V gene: TRBV7-9
CDR3 protein: CASSPEWMGYDTQYF
CDR3 DNA: TGTGCCAGCAGCCCCGAGTGGATGGGGTACGATACGCAGTATTTT

clone size: -
D gene: -
J gene: TRBJ1-6
V gene: TRBV7-9
CDR3 protein: CASSFQGSQAWDSPLHF
CDR3 DNA: TGTGCCAGCAGCTTCCAGGGAAGCCAAGCTTGGGATTCACCCCTCCACTTT

clone size: -
D gene: -
J gene: TRBJ2-5
V gene: TRBV7-9
CDR3 protein: CASSPPGRTQETQYF
CDR3 DNA: TGTGCCAGCAGCCCACCGGGACGGACACAAGAGACCCAGTACTTC

clone size: -
D gene: -
J gene: TRBJ1-2
V gene: TRBV28
CDR3 protein: CASAPHREEANYGYTF
CDR3 DNA: TGTGCCAGCGCCCCCCACAGGGAAGAAGCTAACTATGGCTACACCTTC

clone size: -
D gene: TRBD1
J gene: TRBJ1-6
V gene: TRBV5-1
CDR3 protein: CASSLAGQGAYNSPLHF
CDR3 DNA: TGCGCCAGCAGCTTGGCGGGACAGGGGGCGTATAATTCACCCCTCCACTTT

clone size: -
D gene: TRBD1
J gene: TRBJ2-7
V gene: TRBV9
CDR3 protein: CASSPGQGAYEQYF
CDR3 DNA: TGTGCCAGCAGCCCCGGACAGGGTGCCTACGAGCAGTACTTC